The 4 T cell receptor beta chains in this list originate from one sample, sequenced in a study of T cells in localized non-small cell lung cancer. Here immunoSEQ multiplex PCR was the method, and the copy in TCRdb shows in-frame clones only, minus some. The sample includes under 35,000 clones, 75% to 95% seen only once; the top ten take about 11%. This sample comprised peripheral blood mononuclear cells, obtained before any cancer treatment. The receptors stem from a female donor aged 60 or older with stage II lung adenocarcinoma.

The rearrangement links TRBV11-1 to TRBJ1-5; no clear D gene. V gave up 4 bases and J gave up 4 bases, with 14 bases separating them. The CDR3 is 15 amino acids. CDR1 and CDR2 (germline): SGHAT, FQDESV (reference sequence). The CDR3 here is CASSSAGGMNQPQHF. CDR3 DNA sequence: TGTGCCAGCAGCTCAGCGGGAGGGATGAATCAGCCCCAGCATTTT.

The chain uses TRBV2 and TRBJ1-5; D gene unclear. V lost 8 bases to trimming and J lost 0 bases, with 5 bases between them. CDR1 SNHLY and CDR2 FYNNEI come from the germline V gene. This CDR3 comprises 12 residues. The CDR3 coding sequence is TGTGCCAGCCAGAATAGCAATCAGCCCCAGCATTTT. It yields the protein CASQNSNQPQHF.

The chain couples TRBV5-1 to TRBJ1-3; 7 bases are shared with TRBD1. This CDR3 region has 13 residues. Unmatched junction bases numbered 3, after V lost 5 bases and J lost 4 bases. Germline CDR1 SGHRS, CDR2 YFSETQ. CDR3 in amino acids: CASSEGAGNTIYF. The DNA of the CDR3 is TGCGCCAGCAGTGAGGGGGCAGGAAACACCATATATTTT.

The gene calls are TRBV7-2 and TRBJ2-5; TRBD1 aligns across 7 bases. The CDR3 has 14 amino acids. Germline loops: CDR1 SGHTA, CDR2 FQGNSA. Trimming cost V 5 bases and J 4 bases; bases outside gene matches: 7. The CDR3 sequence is CASSQQGGGETQYF. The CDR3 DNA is TGTGCCAGCAGCCAGCAAGGGGGCGGAGAGACCCAGTACTTC.